At least ten counts were recorded for the clone carrying this TCR beta chain. Its specificity is not known. The data derive from a study of T cell repertoires in cytomegalovirus infection. The wider study: In the study, CMV epitopes included recently identified HLA-C-restricted and well-studied HLA-B-restricted ones. Public TCR beta signatures indicated both CMV infection and matching HLA type. Findings and caveats of the study: Cumulative frequency (of public TCR beta family members) identified carriers of CMV plus the relevant HLA. HLA-C-restricted CMV clonotypes gave the most frequent clonotype in two of eight donors.

MiXCR was run by TCRdb on the reads, yielding one entry per CDR3 protein. Of fewer than 350,000 distinct CDR3 sequences in the sample, roughly 29% were seen once. The CDR3 has 17 amino acids. The germline gives CDR1 SGHVS, CDR2 FQNEAQ. V was clipped by 3 bases and J by 8 bases, with 23 bases between them. This clonotype was obtained from a human donor in good health (CMV status not recorded). Some clones in this sample may be carry-over from other donors' samples. This chain links TRBV7-8 with TRBJ2-4; possibly TRBD2 for D (6 bases). The sequencing used cultured PBMCs, collected from culture after CMV antigen stimulation. The CDR3 reads CASSLSNPGLMSDIQYF. Here the CDR3 DNA reads TGTGCCAGCAGCTTGTCGAACCCGGGACTCATGTCTGACATTCAGTACTTC.